This TCR beta chain was sequenced for a study of breast tumors, draining lymph nodes, adjacent tissues (TCRdb year 2016). Study-level background: In breast cancer patients, the study compared the TCR beta repertoires of tumor, adjacent nontumor tissue and axillary lymph nodes. The study aimed to assess the relationships and possible T-cell exchange between tumor, surrounding tissue and draining lymph node repertoires in human breast cancer. Broader findings and caveats from the paper: The data were considered consistent with most tumor T cells being derived from the lymph node and subsequently expanding within tumor tissue. The study presented the conclusion that tumor T cells originate in lymph nodes as consistent with a hypothesis, not as something directly demonstrated. Tumor and nontumor tissue repertoires were significantly more similar in luminal-like than in basal-like breast cancer. Tumor T-cell repertoires showed less diversity than lymph node repertoires and more diversity than nontumor tissue repertoires, and tumor T-cell repertoires showed preferential V and J gene usage.

V and J are truncated by 3 bases and 2 bases respectively, leaving an intervening sequence of 7 bases. The cysteine opens and the phenylalanine closes a CDR3 of 13 amino acids. Just CDR3 DNA is preserved here, 39 bases in frame from base 1. The axillary draining lymph nodes of breast cancer patients were the source of the lymph node samples. Sequenced using an Illumina HiSeq 2000. Multiplex PCR amplification was used to build the TCR beta chain libraries. High-throughput sequencing was used to analyze the amplified TCR beta chain products. TCRdb reprocessed the public reads (quality trimming at Q25 with fastp, clone calling with MiXCR) and kept in-frame beta chains. One record per CDR3 amino acid sequence lists the most common genes and DNA. Counted in this sample were roughly 80,000 distinct CDR3 sequences; approximately 19% of them appeared once. Together, the top ten hold around 2.5% of the sample.

This clonotype was seen repeatedly, ten times or more. The antigen this receptor binds is unknown. Base qualities are not at hand, and no much larger clone is one base apart. Rearrangement joined TRBV12-3 or TRBV12-4 to TRBJ2-5; the D segment cannot be called with confidence. The receptor comes from a female donor with breast cancer. Some clones in this sample may be carry-over from other donors' samples. Sequenced material: axillary lymph node tissue. This receptor carries the CDR3 CASSFKQQETQYF. The DNA sequence follows: TGTGCCAGCAGTTTTAAGCAGCAAGAGACCCAGTACTTC.